This T cell receptor beta chain was found in a study of T cells in Graves' hyperthyroidism and ophthalmopathy. Overall study results and limits: The model foresaw ophthalmopathy a median around seven months prior to onset.

The TCR beta CDR3 regions underwent amplification using RNA transcripts as the source. HTBI primers were the set used in a first-round RT-PCR of the TCR CDR3. TCRdb re-analysed the multiplex PCR reads in MiXCR, keeping a single row per CDR3 protein. The profile shows 250,000 or so distinct CDR3 sequences, about 14% of them singletons. The table lists this clonotype with many counts. Its matching antigen is unknown. Trimming stripped 4 bases from V and 2 bases from J, with 15 bases between. This CDR3 contains 16 residues. This TCR was recovered from a woman aged 40 to 55 with Graves' hyperthyroidism that later progressed to Graves' ophthalmopathy. V and J are TRBV12-3 or TRBV12-4 and TRBJ1-5; a possible D gene is TRBD1 (6 bases). Sequences were obtained from blood. CDR3 sequence (DNA): TGTGCCAGCAGTTCCAGTGAACAGGGCGGCAATCAGCCCCAGCATTTT. Encoded protein: CASSSSEQGGNQPQHF.